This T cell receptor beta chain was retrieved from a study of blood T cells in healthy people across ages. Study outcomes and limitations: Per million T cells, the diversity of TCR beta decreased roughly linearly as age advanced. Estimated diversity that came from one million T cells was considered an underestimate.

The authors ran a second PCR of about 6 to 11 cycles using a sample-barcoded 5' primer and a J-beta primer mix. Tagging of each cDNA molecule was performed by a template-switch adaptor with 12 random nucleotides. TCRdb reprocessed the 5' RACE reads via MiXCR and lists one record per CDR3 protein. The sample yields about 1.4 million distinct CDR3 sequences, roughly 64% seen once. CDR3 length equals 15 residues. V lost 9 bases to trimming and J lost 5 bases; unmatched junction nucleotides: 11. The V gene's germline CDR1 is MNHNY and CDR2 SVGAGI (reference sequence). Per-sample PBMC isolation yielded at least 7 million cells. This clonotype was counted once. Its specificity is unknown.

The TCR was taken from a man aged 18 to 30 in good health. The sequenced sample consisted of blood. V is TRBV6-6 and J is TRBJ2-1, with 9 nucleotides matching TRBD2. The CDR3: CASTLAGGMDNEQFF. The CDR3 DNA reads TGTGCCAGTACTCTCGCGGGGGGGATGGACAATGAGCAGTTCTTC.